These 32 T cell receptor beta chains came from one sample sequenced in a study of Ad26.COV2.S vaccination and SARS-CoV-2 variants. Generated by immunoSEQ multiplex PCR, the TCRdb table keeps only in-frame clones and is missing some. The table shows around 300,000 clones, with around 90% occurring only once. Regarding treatment: around 19 received Ad26.COV2.S at low or high dose, single or two shots; 5 received placebo; per-sample allocation not given. Day 63 after the first vaccine or placebo injection was the time point for sampling. Material: peripheral blood, obtained in a trial of Ad26.COV2.S vaccine versus placebo. Source of these receptors: a person aged 18-65 years who received the Ad26.COV2.S COVID-19 vaccine or a placebo.

The chain joins TRBV6-2 or TRBV6-3 to TRBJ1-3; D might be TRBD1 (6 bases). The V end was cut by 2 bases, the J end by 0 bases, with 11 bases between. Germline CDR1 and CDR2: MNHEY and SVGEGT. This CDR3 has 16 residues. CDR3 DNA: TGTGCCAGCAGTTACGTGGGACAATCCTCTGGAAACACCATATATTTT. Translating gives CASSYVGQSSGNTIYF.

In this sample, this clone turned up a few times. The DNA of the CDR3 is TGTGCCAGCAGCCCTGACAGATACACCGGGGAGCTGTTTTTT. It translates to CASSPDRYTGELFF. The chain uses TRBV7-2 and TRBJ2-2; a possible D gene is TRBD1 (5 bases). CDR3 length equals 14 residues. The germline V gene encodes CDR1 SGHTA and CDR2 FQGNSA. Trimming pared 5 bases from V and 3 bases from J, leaving 10 bases between.

This sequence joins TRBV12-3 or TRBV12-4 and TRBJ2-5; no firm D call. CDR3 length equals 13 residues. The V end was cut by 1 base, the J end by 6 bases, with 9 bases between. CDR3 protein: CASSLVVGQTQYF. In DNA form, the CDR3 reads TGTGCCAGCAGTTTAGTTGTGGGCCAGACCCAGTACTTC.

The rearrangement joins TRBV29-1 to TRBJ2-3, with TRBD2 matching over 14 bases. Per germline, CDR1 SQVTM and CDR2 ANQGSEA. V was clipped by 6 bases and J by 2 bases; unmatched bases: 4. This CDR3 comprises 15 residues. The CDR3 protein is CSVGTSGGPTDTQYF. The DNA for the CDR3 is TGCAGCGTCGGGACTAGCGGGGGCCCCACAGATACGCAGTATTTT.

The rearrangement uses TRBV18 and TRBJ1-2, with D unclear. Per the germline V gene, CDR1 is KGHSH and CDR2 is LQKENI. The CDR3 contains 14 residues. V was trimmed by 6 bases and J by 1 base, leaving 12 bases between them. The CDR3 spells CASSANGDNYGYTF. The CDR3 nucleotides read TGTGCCAGCTCGGCCAATGGGGATAACTATGGCTACACCTTC.

V is TRBV27 and J is TRBJ1-1, with D perhaps TRBD1 (6 bases). V was pared by 6 bases and J by 1 base, with 15 bases between. This CDR3 has 15 residues. The germline V gene encodes CDR1 MNHEY and CDR2 SMNVEV (reference sequence). CDR3 DNA sequence: TGTGCCAGCAGGCCATTCGGACAGTCGAACACTGAAGCTTTCTTT. It translates to CASRPFGQSNTEAFF.

The CDR3 DNA reads as TGCGCCAGCAGCTTGGGTCCGGGGGTATCAAATGAAAAACTGTTTTTT. This encodes CASSLGPGVSNEKLFF. The chain employs TRBV5-1 and TRBJ1-4; D perhaps matches TRBD1 (5 bases). Germline loops: CDR1 SGHRS, CDR2 YFSETQ. Trimming cost V 0 bases and J 5 bases, with 14 bases left between them. The CDR3 has 16 residues.

This chain links TRBV29-1 with TRBJ1-2; 7 bases map to TRBD1. Germline assignment: CDR1 SQVTM and CDR2 ANQGSEA. This CDR3 spans 12 amino acids. V shed 6 bases, J shed 5 bases, and the junction held 6 bases outside the gene matches. CDR3 nucleotides: TGCAGCGTCCCAGGGGGTGGTTATGGCTACACCTTC. The encoded protein is CSVPGGGYGYTF.

The rearrangement links TRBV29-1 to TRBJ2-7, with 7 bases aligning to TRBD1. V shed 6 bases and J 7 bases; nucleotides not matched to a gene: 6. Germline V gene sequence: CDR1 SQVTM, CDR2 ANQGSEA. This CDR3 region has 11 residues. Here the CDR3 DNA reads TGCAGCGTGGTAGGGGGCACGGAGCAGTACGTC. It codes for CSVVGGTEQYV.

The chain recombines TRBV7-2 with TRBJ1-4, with D tentatively TRBD1 (6 bases). This CDR3 has 16 amino acids. V lost 8 bases to trimming and J lost 1 base, with 17 bases between them. Germline CDR1 SGHTA, CDR2 FQGNSA. The CDR3 loop reads CASRKGGGQTNEKLFF. The CDR3 DNA follows: TGTGCCAGCCGAAAAGGTGGGGGCCAAACTAATGAAAAACTGTTTTTT. The whole variable domain, remainder taken from reference TRBV7-2 and TRBJ1-4, is GAGVSQSPSNKVTEKGKDVELRCDPISGHTALYWYRQSLGQGLEFLIYFQGNSAPDKSGLPSDRFSAERTGGSVSTLTIQRTQQEDSAVYLCASRKGGGQTNEKLFFGSGTQLSVL.

The V gene is TRBV6-2 or TRBV6-3, the J gene TRBJ1-2, with no clear D. This CDR3 region has 13 residues. V lost 6 bases, J lost 8 bases, and 16 bases lay in between. Germline lookup yields CDR1 MNHEY and CDR2 SVGEGT. The chain's CDR3 is CASSHTPEGGYTF. The CDR3 DNA sequence: TGTGCCAGCAGCCATACACCTGAGGGAGGCTACACCTTC.

The chain is built from TRBV19 and TRBJ1-1, with a tentative D call TRBD1 (5 bases). The V gene lost 5 bases and the J gene lost 4 bases, with 14 bases spanning the gap. The length of the CDR3 is 14 residues. CDR1 LNHDA and CDR2 SQIVND come from the germline V gene (reference sequence). DNA for the CDR3: TGTGCCAGTAGTTTGGGACCGGCCCCCACTGAAGCTTTCTTT. It encodes CASSLGPAPTEAFF.

V and J are TRBV12-5 and TRBJ1-5; 7 positions agree with TRBD1. This CDR3 is built from 19 residues. Germline CDR1 and CDR2: LGHNT and FRNRAP. The junction had 15 bases not matched to a gene; V was cut back by 2 bases and J by 2 bases. The chain's CDR3 is CASGLLLDRAVRGNQPQHF. The CDR3 DNA is TGTGCTAGTGGTTTGCTCTTAGACAGGGCGGTTCGGGGCAATCAGCCCCAGCATTTT.

The chain uses TRBV19 and TRBJ1-6, with 7 bases lining up with TRBD1. Germline values: CDR1 LNHDA, CDR2 SQIVND (reference sequence). Unmatched junction bases numbered 15, after V lost 5 bases and J lost 14 bases. This CDR3 has 15 amino acids. CDR3 loop: CASSLRGGVFSSLHF. The DNA for the CDR3 is TGTGCCAGTAGTCTTCGAGGGGGCGTCTTCTCGTCCCTCCACTTT.

This sequence joins TRBV9 and TRBJ2-1, with 11 bases fitting TRBD1. The V and J ends lost 2 bases and 3 bases, in that order; junction bases with no gene match: 4. The CDR3 is 16 amino acids. Germline V gene lookup returns CDR1 SGDLS and CDR2 YYNGEE. CDR3 bases: TGTGCCAGCAGCGTTGCCGGGACAGGGGGCTACAATGAGCAGTTCTTC. Its protein product is CASSVAGTGGYNEQFF.

This rearrangement joins TRBV27 to TRBJ1-1, with D perhaps matching TRBD1 (5 bases). CDR3 size: 14 residues. The V end lost 3 bases, the J end lost 5 bases, and 13 bases lay between the germline ends. CDR1 MNHEY and CDR2 SMNVEV come from the germline V gene (reference sequence). The CDR3 DNA reads as TGTGCCAGCAGTTTTTACGGGACGAATACTGAAGCTTTCTTT. Translation gives CASSFYGTNTEAFF.

The V call is TRBV6-5, the J call TRBJ1-5, with a weak D call TRBD1 (6 bases). The germline gives CDR1 MNHEY, CDR2 SVGAGI. CDR3 length equals 15 residues. V was cut by 6 bases and J by 7 bases, with 19 bases left in between. This CDR3 reads CASSPRGRHEQPQHF. In DNA, the CDR3 is TGTGCCAGCAGCCCCAGGGGTCGCCATGAGCAGCCCCAGCATTTT.

V is TRBV27 and J is TRBJ2-3; 9 bases align to TRBD1. This CDR3 spans 16 amino acids. Germline-derived CDR1 and CDR2 are MNHEY and SMNVEV (reference sequence). V was clipped by 1 base and J by 4 bases; unmatched bases: 6. The CDR3 nucleotides read TGTGCCAGCAGTTTATTAGAGGGGGACAGGGCAGATACGCAGTATTTT. Protein sequence: CASSLLEGDRADTQYF.

This clone was recorded once. This chain uses TRBV7-2 with TRBJ1-2; TRBD1 aligns across 8 bases. The CDR3 sequence is 15 residues long. V shed 4 bases, J shed 2 bases, and the junction held 6 bases outside the gene matches. Germline V gene lookup returns CDR1 SGHTA and CDR2 FQGNSA. As DNA, the CDR3 is TGTGCCAGCAGCTCTCAGGGGGCGGACAACTATGGCTACACCTTC. The encoded protein is CASSSQGADNYGYTF.

V usage is TRBV11-2 and J usage is TRBJ1-3; D uncertain. The CDR3 is 14 amino acids. The ends were cut back, 1 base at V and 8 bases at J, with 12 bases in the middle. Germline lookup yields CDR1 SGHAT and CDR2 FQNNGV. CDR3 nucleotide sequence: TGTGCCAGCAGCTTAGGCGCAGTCGAAGACACCATATATTTT. Translation: CASSLGAVEDTIYF.

V and J are TRBV4-1 and TRBJ2-3, with D possibly matching TRBD1 (6 bases). Between the trimmed V and J ends, which lost 0 bases and 3 bases, there was a span of 10 bases. The germline CDR1 and CDR2 sequences are MGHRA and YSYEKL. The CDR3 totals 15 residues. This chain's CDR3 is CASSQESRGTDTQYF. CDR3 bases: TGCGCCAGCAGCCAAGAAAGCAGGGGTACAGATACGCAGTATTTT.

The table lists this clone with a count of one. The V call is TRBV30, the J call TRBJ2-1; 9 bases align to TRBD2. Unmatched junction bases numbered 10, after V lost 6 bases and J lost 1 base. Germline CDR1 reads GTSNPN; CDR2 reads SVGIG (reference sequence). The CDR3 loop spans 16 amino acids. CDR3: CACPPSGEKSYNEQFF. DNA for the CDR3: TGTGCCTGCCCGCCTAGCGGGGAAAAGTCCTACAATGAGCAGTTCTTC.

The J gene is TRBJ2-5, the V gene TRBV7-2; TRBD2 agrees at 12 bases. J was trimmed by 5 bases and V by 3 bases; bases with no gene match: 13. CDR3 size: 18 residues. The V gene's germline CDR1 is SGHTA and CDR2 FQGNSA. CDR3 amino acids: CASSFSLAGGIFSETQYF. The DNA of the CDR3 is TGTGCCAGCAGCTTTTCACTAGCGGGAGGTATATTTAGCGAGACCCAGTACTTC.

This clone was seen a few times. The CDR3 sequence is CAIRGQINSPLHF. In DNA form, the CDR3 reads TGTGCCATCAGAGGACAGATTAATTCACCCCTCCACTTT. The rearrangement joins TRBV10-3 to TRBJ1-6; D is perhaps TRBD1 (6 bases). Germline lookup yields CDR1 ENHRY and CDR2 SYGVKD. The CDR3 contains 13 residues. V was cut by 6 bases and J by 6 bases, with 9 bases left in between.

In this sample, this clone turned up once. The chain couples TRBV6-2 or TRBV6-3 to TRBJ2-7; no firm D call. V was pared by 4 bases and J by 7 bases, with 17 bases between. This CDR3 is 14 amino acids long. From germline, CDR1 is MNHEY and CDR2 SVGEGT. The CDR3 here is CASSSRGSPKEQYF. Written as DNA, the CDR3 is TGTGCCAGCAGTTCCCGAGGCTCCCCGAAGGAGCAGTACTTC.

This chain connects TRBV3-1 (or the pseudogene TRBV3-2) to TRBJ2-2; 7 bases map to TRBD1. Per the germline V gene, CDR1 is LGHDT and CDR2 is YNNKEL (reference sequence). The CDR3 is made up of 18 amino acids. The ends lost 4 bases at V and 0 bases at J; junction bases unmatched: 11. CDR3 nucleotides: TGTGCCAGCAGCCCCGGGACAGATACCTCCGCGAACACCGGGGAGCTGTTTTTT. Translation gives CASSPGTDTSANTGELFF.

The chain carries TRBV5-5 and TRBJ1-2; TRBD1 matches at 7 bases. V shed 4 bases and J 3 bases; nucleotides not matched to a gene: 3. CDR1 and CDR2 from the germline V gene are SGHKS and YYEKEE (reference sequence). The CDR3 sequence is 13 residues long. In nucleotides, the CDR3 is TGTGCCAGCAGCACAGGGGTGGACTATGGCTACACCTTC. Residues: CASSTGVDYGYTF.

The V and J genes are TRBV7-8 and TRBJ2-1; a possible D gene is TRBD2 (5 bases). CDR1 is SGHVS and CDR2 is FQNEAQ in the germline V gene. Trimming left V 8 bases short and J 8 bases short, with 25 bases between. CDR3 length equals 16 residues. The CDR3 protein is CASSSGSGQSGDEQFF. DNA for the CDR3: TGTGCCAGCTCATCGGGAAGTGGCCAAAGCGGTGATGAGCAGTTCTTC.

The chain links TRBV9 to TRBJ2-3; D is tentatively TRBD1 or TRBD2 (5 bases each). The CDR3 extends over 15 amino acids. V lost 0 bases to trimming and J lost 6 bases, with 14 bases between them. The germline CDR1 and CDR2 sequences are SGDLS and YYNGEE. The CDR3 DNA follows: TGTGCCAGCAGCGTAGGGATGGGACCACTCGATACGCAGTATTTT. Residues: CASSVGMGPLDTQYF.

This clone was seen once. V usage is TRBV7-9 and J usage is TRBJ2-2, with unresolved D. Trimming took off 6 bases at V and 5 bases at J, with 10 bases between the two ends. The CDR3 loop spans 13 amino acids. CDR1 and CDR2 (germline): SEHNR, FQNEAQ (reference sequence). CDR3 loop: CASRPPRTGELFF. The CDR3 coding sequence is TGTGCCAGCAGACCCCCAAGGACCGGGGAGCTGTTTTTT.

This sequence joins TRBV21-1 and TRBJ1-2; the D call of TRBD1 is as the table states it, not checked on the DNA. TRBV21-1 is shown as a pseudogene. The CDR3 is made up of 18 amino acids. The CDR3 here is CASSKGEDRGRFNYGYTF. CDR3 coding DNA: TGTGCCAGCAGCAAAGGAGAGGACAGGGGGCGTTTTAACTATGGCTACACCTTC.

The chain is built from TRBV5-1 and TRBJ2-2, with 8 positions matching TRBD2. The CDR3 runs 16 residues. Germline assignment: CDR1 SGHRS and CDR2 YFSETQ. With 4 bases clipped from V and 0 bases from J, the junction kept 5 bases outside the gene matches. The CDR3 DNA follows: TGCGCCAGCAGCCCTAGCGGGTACGCGAACACCGGGGAGCTGTTTTTT. Its protein product is CASSPSGYANTGELFF.